The 14 T cell receptor beta chains in this list originate from one sample, sequenced in a study of blood T cell repertoires in COVID-19 (TCRdb year 2020). The library was built by means of the immunoSEQ multiplex PCR assay. In its TCRdb copy, this immuneACCESS table keeps in-frame sequences only and misses some clones. Where compared with another copy, unresolved V genes explain less than half of these, and the others have no known cause. Within this sample are approximately 300,000 clones, with approximately 86% of them counted one time only. Less than 3% of the sample comes from the top ten. Specimen: PBMCs or T cells enriched from blood (not recorded which). These receptors came from a woman aged 18-29 years who had recovered from COVID-19.

This clone was picked up one time. The V call is TRBV2, the J call TRBJ2-3; the match to TRBD1 covers 7 bases. Per the germline V gene, CDR1 is SNHLY and CDR2 is FYNNEI. This CDR3 is 14 amino acids long. With V trimmed by 7 bases and J by 3 bases, 7 bases remained unmatched. The CDR3, as DNA: TGTGCCAGCAACTGGGACAGCTCAACAGATACGCAGTATTTT. Translated, it gives CASNWDSSTDTQYF.

The chain links TRBV4-1 to TRBJ1-5; D possibly corresponds to TRBD1 (6 bases). The CDR3 has 13 residues. The V gene lost 2 bases and the J gene lost 7 bases, with 9 bases spanning the gap. The germline gives CDR1 MGHRA, CDR2 YSYEKL. CDR3 loop: CASSQSGVQPQHF. The CDR3 DNA sequence: TGCGCCAGCAGCCAATCAGGGGTCCAGCCCCAGCATTTT.

This clone has ten or more counts. In nucleotides, the CDR3 is TGCGCCAGCAGCGGTACTAGCGGGGGTAACGAGCAGTACTTC. Its translation is CASSGTSGGNEQYF. This chain joins TRBV5-1 and TRBJ2-7, with TRBD2 matching over 11 bases. The germline V gene has CDR1 SGHRS and CDR2 YFSETQ. V shed 4 bases and J 5 bases; nucleotides not matched to a gene: 5. The length of the CDR3 is 14 residues.

The chain recombines TRBV14 with TRBJ1-2; tentative D call: TRBD1 (6 bases). Germline V gene lookup returns CDR1 SGHDN and CDR2 FVKESK. The V gene lost 0 bases and the J gene lost 8 bases, with 22 bases spanning the gap. This CDR3 has 17 amino acids. The CDR3 nucleotides read TGTGCCAGCAGCCAAGATTTTCGGAGGACAGCGTTTAGCGGCTACACCTTC. Translating it yields CASSQDFRRTAFSGYTF.

The rearrangement links TRBV7-8 to TRBJ1-2, with D tentatively TRBD1 (5 bases). The CDR3 sequence is 13 residues long. V gave up 2 bases and J gave up 6 bases, with 10 bases separating them. The V gene's germline CDR1 is SGHVS and CDR2 FQNEAQ. The CDR3, as DNA: TGTGCCAGCAGCTTACCGACAGAGGATGGCTACACCTTC. Translation gives CASSLPTEDGYTF.

This chain links TRBV19 with TRBJ1-3; unclear D gene. Looked up from germline, CDR1 is LNHDA and CDR2 is SQIVND (reference sequence). The CDR3 covers 13 residues. V lost 9 bases and J lost 0, with 9 bases in between. The CDR3 sequence: CASEPISGNTIYF. The CDR3 DNA is TGTGCCAGCGAGCCAATCTCTGGAAACACCATATATTTT.

The chain couples TRBV19 to TRBJ1-1; no firm D call. CDR1 and CDR2 (germline): LNHDA, SQIVND (reference sequence). The germline V and J ends were trimmed by 5 bases and 3 bases, with 7 bases remaining between them. This CDR3 contains 12 residues. CDR3 residues: CASSYRDTEAFF. The CDR3, as DNA: TGTGCCAGTAGTTACCGGGACACTGAAGCTTTCTTT.

This clone came up once. The rearrangement links TRBV19 to TRBJ2-2; D perhaps matches TRBD2 (6 bases). Trimming cost V 7 bases and J 6 bases, with 18 bases left between them. CDR3 length: 15 residues. Germline CDR1 LNHDA, CDR2 SQIVND (reference sequence). The CDR3 DNA reads TGTGCCAGTACCGCGCGGGGTTTTTTCCCCGGGGAGCTGTTTTTT. Encoded protein: CASTARGFFPGELFF.

The chain combines TRBV29-1 with TRBJ2-7, with 14 bases identical to TRBD2. Germline loops: CDR1 SQVTM, CDR2 ANQGSEA. The CDR3 contains 12 residues. The V segment lost 2 bases and the J segment 11 bases; nucleotides outside the gene matches: 2. CDR3 coding DNA: TGCAGCGTTGAAACGGGACTAGCGGGGGAGTACTTC. This gives the protein CSVETGLAGEYF.

The V call is TRBV7-9, the J call TRBJ1-2, with 7 bases that match TRBD1. Germline V lookup: CDR1 SEHNR, CDR2 FQNEAQ (reference sequence). V was clipped by 8 bases and J by 2 bases; unmatched bases: 8. The CDR3 loop spans 14 amino acids. The CDR3 DNA is TGTGCCAGCGCATCCCGAGGGGGCAACTATGGCTACACCTTC. It specifies CASASRGGNYGYTF.

The chain links TRBV6-1 to TRBJ1-1; 9 nucleotides match TRBD1. The CDR3 totals 15 residues. Germline trimming cut 2 bases from V and 4 bases from J; bases unmatched to any gene: 5. The germline gives CDR1 MNHNS, CDR2 SASEGT. The CDR3 bases are TGTGCCAGCAGTGAATATTACAGGGGGCCCACTGAAGCTTTCTTT. The encoded protein is CASSEYYRGPTEAFF.

The rearrangement links TRBV4-1 to TRBJ2-5; TRBD2 agrees at 8 bases. CDR3 length: 16 amino acids. V was pared by 4 bases and J by 1 base, with 8 bases of the junction left unmatched. CDR1 and CDR2 from the germline V gene are MGHRA and YSYEKL. CDR3 region: CASSPGVAGLQETQYF. The CDR3 DNA follows: TGCGCCAGCAGCCCGGGGGTAGCGGGGCTCCAAGAGACCCAGTACTTC.

The V gene is TRBV6-2 or TRBV6-3, the J gene TRBJ2-3, with D tentatively TRBD2 (6 bases). Germline loops: CDR1 MNHEY, CDR2 SVGEGT. CDR3 length: 16 amino acids. V lost 0 bases, J lost 2 bases, and 12 bases lay in between. Written as DNA, the CDR3 is TGTGCCAGCAGTTACTCCTCTAGCGCCGTCACAGATACGCAGTATTTT. Its translation is CASSYSSSAVTDTQYF.

The CDR3: CASSLAGQGYAFF. The CDR3, as DNA: TGTGCCAGCAGCTTAGCGGGACAGGGGTATGCTTTCTTT. V usage is TRBV7-2 and J usage is TRBJ1-1, with TRBD1 matching over 10 bases. Germline trimming cut 0 bases from V and 11 bases from J; bases unmatched to any gene: 3. CDR3 length equals 13 residues. Germline V gene lookup returns CDR1 SGHTA and CDR2 FQGNSA. Based on the CDR3 plus reference TRBV7-2 and TRBJ1-1, the full variable domain is GAGVSQSPSNKVTEKGKDVELRCDPISGHTALYWYRQSLGQGLEFLIYFQGNSAPDKSGLPSDRFSAERTGGSVSTLTIQRTQQEDSAVYLCASSLAGQGYAFFGQGTRLTVV.